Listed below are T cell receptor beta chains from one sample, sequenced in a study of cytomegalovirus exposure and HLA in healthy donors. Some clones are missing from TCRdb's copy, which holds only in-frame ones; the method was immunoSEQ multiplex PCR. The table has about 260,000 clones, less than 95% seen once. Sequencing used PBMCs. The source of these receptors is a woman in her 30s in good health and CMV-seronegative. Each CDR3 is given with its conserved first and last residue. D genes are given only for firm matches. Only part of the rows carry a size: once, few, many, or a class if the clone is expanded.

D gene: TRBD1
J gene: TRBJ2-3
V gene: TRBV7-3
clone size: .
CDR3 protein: CASSPRQGTSTDTQYF
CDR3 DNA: TGTGCCAGCAGCCCACGACAGGGAACTAGCACAGATACGCAGTATTTT

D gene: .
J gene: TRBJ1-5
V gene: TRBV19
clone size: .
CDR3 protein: CASTLDPRRGNQPQHF
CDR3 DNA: TGTGCCAGTACCCTGGACCCGAGAAGGGGCAATCAGCCCCAGCATTTT

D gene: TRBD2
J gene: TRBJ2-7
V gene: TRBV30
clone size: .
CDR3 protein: CAWRLAGGPGEQYF
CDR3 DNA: TGTGCCTGGAGACTAGCGGGAGGGCCGGGGGAGCAGTACTTC

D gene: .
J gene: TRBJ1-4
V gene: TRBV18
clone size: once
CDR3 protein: CASSPLDISATNEKLFF
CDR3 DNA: TGTGCCAGCTCACCACTCGACATATCTGCAACTAATGAAAAACTGTTTTTT

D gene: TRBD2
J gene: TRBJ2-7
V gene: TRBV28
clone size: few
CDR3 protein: CASSLGGSYNEQYF
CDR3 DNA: TGTGCCAGCAGTTTGGGGGGGAGTTATAACGAGCAGTACTTC

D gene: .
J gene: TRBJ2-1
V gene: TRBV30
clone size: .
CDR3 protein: CAWRSYNEQFF
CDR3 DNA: TGTGCCTGGAGATCATACAATGAGCAGTTCTTC

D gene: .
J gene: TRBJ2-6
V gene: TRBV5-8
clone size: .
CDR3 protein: CASGSGRPGANVLTF
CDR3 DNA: TGTGCCAGCGGATCGGGACGCCCTGGGGCCAACGTCCTGACTTTC

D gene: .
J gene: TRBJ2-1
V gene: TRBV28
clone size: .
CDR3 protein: CASRTRRVWKDNEQFF
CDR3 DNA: TGTGCCAGCAGGACTAGGAGGGTTTGGAAAGACAATGAGCAGTTCTTC

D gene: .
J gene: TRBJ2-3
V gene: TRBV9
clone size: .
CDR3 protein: CASSARTETSTDTQYF
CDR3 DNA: TGTGCCAGCAGCGCCCGGACGGAAACTAGCACAGATACGCAGTATTTT

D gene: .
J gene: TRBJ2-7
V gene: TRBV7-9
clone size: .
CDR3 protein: CASSPGPLAYEQYF
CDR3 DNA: TGTGCCAGCAGCCCCGGACCCCTTGCCTACGAGCAGTACTTC

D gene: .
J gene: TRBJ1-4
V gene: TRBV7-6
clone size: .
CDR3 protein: CASSFTGSGNEKLFF
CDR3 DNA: TGTGCCAGCAGCTTTACAGGGTCTGGTAATGAAAAACTGTTTTTT

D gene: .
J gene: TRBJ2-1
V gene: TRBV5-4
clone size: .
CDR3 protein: CASSLKNSYNEQFF
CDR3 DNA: TGTGCCAGCAGCTTAAAGAACTCCTACAATGAGCAGTTCTTC

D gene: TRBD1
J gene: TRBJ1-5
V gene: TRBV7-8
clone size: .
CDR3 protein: CASSWGQGAGQPQHF
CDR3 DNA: TGTGCCAGCAGCTGGGGACAGGGGGCCGGGCAGCCCCAGCATTTT

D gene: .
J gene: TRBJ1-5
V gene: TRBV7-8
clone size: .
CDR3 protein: CASSLALGGRGKNQPQHF
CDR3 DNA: TGTGCCAGCAGCTTAGCGTTGGGAGGCAGGGGAAAGAATCAGCCCCAGCATTTT

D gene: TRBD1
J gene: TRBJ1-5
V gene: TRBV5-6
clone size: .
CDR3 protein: CASSTGTGSNQPQHF
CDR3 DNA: TGTGCCAGCAGCACCGGGACAGGAAGCAATCAGCCCCAGCATTTT

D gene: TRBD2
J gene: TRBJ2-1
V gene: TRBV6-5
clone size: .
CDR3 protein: CASSYSVGLAAAGQFF
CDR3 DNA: TGTGCCAGCAGTTACTCGGTCGGACTAGCGGCCGCGGGGCAGTTCTTC

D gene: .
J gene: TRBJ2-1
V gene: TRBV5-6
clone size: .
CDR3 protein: CASSLGAINEQFF
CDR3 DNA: TGTGCCAGCAGCTTGGGGGCTATAAACGAGCAGTTCTTC

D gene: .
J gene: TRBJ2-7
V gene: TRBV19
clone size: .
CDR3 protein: CASSGAGRSIYEQYF
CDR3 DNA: TGTGCCAGTAGTGGGGCGGGGCGCTCCATCTACGAGCAGTACTTC

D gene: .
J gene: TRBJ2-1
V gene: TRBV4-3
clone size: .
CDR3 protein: CASSQDWVTSNEQFF
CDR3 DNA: TGCGCCAGCAGCCAAGATTGGGTAACATCCAATGAGCAGTTCTTC

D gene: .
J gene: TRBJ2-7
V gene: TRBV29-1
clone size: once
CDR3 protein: CSVVTVDSYEQYF
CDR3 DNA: TGCAGCGTTGTGACAGTAGATTCCTACGAGCAGTACTTC

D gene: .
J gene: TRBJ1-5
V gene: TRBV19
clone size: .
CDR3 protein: CASHRDINQPQHF
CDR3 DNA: TGTGCCAGCCATAGGGACATTAATCAGCCCCAGCATTTT

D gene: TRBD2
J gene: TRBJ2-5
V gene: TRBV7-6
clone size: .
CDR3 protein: CASSLGASGREETQYF
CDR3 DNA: TGTGCCAGCAGCTTAGGGGCTAGCGGGAGGGAAGAGACCCAGTACTTC

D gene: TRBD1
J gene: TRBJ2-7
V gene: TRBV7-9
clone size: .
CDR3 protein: CASSLDRDREEYEQYF
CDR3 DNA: TGTGCCAGCAGCTTAGACCGGGACAGGGAGGAGTACGAGCAGTACTTC

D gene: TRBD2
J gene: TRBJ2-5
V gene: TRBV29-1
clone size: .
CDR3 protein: CSAEGTSGSLQETQYF
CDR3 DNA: TGCAGCGCTGAGGGGACTAGCGGGAGTCTCCAAGAGACCCAGTACTTC

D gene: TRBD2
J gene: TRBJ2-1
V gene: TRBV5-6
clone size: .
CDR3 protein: CASSLWTRGFDEQFF
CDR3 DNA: TGTGCCAGCAGCTTGTGGACTAGAGGTTTTGATGAGCAGTTCTTC

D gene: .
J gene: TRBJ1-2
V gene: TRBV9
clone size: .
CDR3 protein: CASSVDSYGYTF
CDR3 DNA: TGTGCCAGCAGCGTAGATAGCTATGGCTACACCTTC

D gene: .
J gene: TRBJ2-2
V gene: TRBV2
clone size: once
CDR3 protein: CASKRDTGELFF
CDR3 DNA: TGTGCCAGCAAGCGAGACACCGGGGAGCTGTTTTTT

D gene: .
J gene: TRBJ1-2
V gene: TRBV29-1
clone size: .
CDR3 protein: CSVDGGWANYGYTF
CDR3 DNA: TGCAGCGTTGATGGGGGTTGGGCTAACTATGGCTACACCTTC

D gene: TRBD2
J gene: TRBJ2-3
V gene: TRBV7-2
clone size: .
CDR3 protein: CASSLGLAGAGDTQYF
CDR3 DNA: TGTGCCAGCAGCTTAGGGCTTGCGGGAGCTGGAGATACGCAGTATTTT

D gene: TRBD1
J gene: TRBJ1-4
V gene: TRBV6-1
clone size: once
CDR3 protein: CASSELHSPGQRFATNEKLFF
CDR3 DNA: TGTGCCAGCAGTGAATTACACTCTCCGGGACAGCGTTTTGCAACTAATGAAAAACTGTTTTTT

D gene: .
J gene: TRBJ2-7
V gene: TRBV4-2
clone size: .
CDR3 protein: CASSQEKEPAYEQYF
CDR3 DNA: TGTGCCAGCAGCCAAGAAAAGGAACCAGCCTACGAGCAGTACTTC

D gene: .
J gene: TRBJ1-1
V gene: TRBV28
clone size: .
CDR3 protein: CASSLRTGVRAFF
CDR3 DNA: TGTGCCAGCAGTTTAAGGACGGGGGTTCGAGCTTTCTTT

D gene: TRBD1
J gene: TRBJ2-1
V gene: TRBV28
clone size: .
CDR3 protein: CASSLPTNRGNEQFF
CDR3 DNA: TGTGCCAGCAGTTTACCCACTAACAGGGGCAATGAGCAGTTCTTC

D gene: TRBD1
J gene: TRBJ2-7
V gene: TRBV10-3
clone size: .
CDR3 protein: CAISGGSYEQYF
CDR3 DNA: TGTGCCATTTCAGGGGGCTCCTACGAGCAGTACTTC

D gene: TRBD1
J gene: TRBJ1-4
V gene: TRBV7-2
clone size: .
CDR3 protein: CASSLKPGTGEKLFF
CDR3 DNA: TGTGCCAGCAGCTTAAAACCCGGGACAGGGGAAAAACTGTTTTTT

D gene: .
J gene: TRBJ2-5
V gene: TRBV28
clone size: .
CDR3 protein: CASSFDPRQPQETQYF
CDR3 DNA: TGTGCCAGCAGTTTTGATCCGAGGCAGCCCCAAGAGACCCAGTACTTC

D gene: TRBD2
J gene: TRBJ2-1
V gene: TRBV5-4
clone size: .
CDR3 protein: CASSVKLAGGVEQFF
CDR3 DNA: TGTGCCAGCAGCGTAAAACTAGCGGGAGGAGTTGAGCAGTTCTTC

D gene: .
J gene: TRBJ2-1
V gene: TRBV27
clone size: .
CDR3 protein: CASSDRNEQFF
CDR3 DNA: TGTGCCAGCAGCGATCGGAATGAGCAGTTCTTC

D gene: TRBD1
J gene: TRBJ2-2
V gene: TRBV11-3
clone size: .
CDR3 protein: CASSLPGQGYTGELFF
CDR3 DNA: TGTGCCAGCAGCTTACCGGGACAGGGCTACACCGGGGAGCTGTTTTTT

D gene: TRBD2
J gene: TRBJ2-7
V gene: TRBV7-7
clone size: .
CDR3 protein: CASSLAAGSEQYF
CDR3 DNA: TGTGCCAGCAGCTTAGCAGCGGGAAGCGAGCAGTACTTC

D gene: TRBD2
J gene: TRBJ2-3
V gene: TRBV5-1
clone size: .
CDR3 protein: CASSSAGPSGFTDTQYF
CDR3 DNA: TGCGCCAGCAGCTCGGCAGGGCCTAGCGGGTTCACAGATACGCAGTATTTT